The clone carrying this TCR beta chain was recorded many times. The V end was cut by 10 bases, the J end by 5 bases, with 12 bases between. CDR1 is MNHEY, CDR2 SVGEGT, per germline. This CDR3 region has 12 residues. These data originate in a study of human T cells and chemical hapten exposure. TCRdb redid the calling of the RACE reads with MiXCR, one entry per CDR3 protein. Of 300,000 to 450,000 distinct CDR3 sequences in the sample, around 5.5% were seen once. Time point specified: pre-sensitization, week 0. The treatment was: therapeutic diphenylcyclopropenone sensitization with weekly scalp DPC. This sequence joins TRBV6-2 or TRBV6-3 and TRBJ2-1; no reliable D call. This TCR derives from a woman between 18 and 29 years old with alopecia areata. Some clones in this sample may be carry-over from other donors' samples. Source: whole blood, taken in connection with sensitization to the hapten diphenylcyclopropenone (DPC). The CDR3 protein is CATQVGNNEQFF. The CDR3 region has the DNA TGTGCCACCCAAGTGGGTAACAATGAGCAGTTCTTC.